The clone carrying this T cell receptor (beta chain) was seen only a few times. The V gene's germline CDR1 is SGHNT and CDR2 YYREEE (reference sequence). There are 16 residues in the CDR3. Unmatched junction bases numbered 5, after V lost 4 bases and J lost 1 base. Heparinised blood was drawn once per donor, averaging approximately 0.12 L. The data belong to a study of beta chain features in type 1 diabetes. Investigators reverse transcribed all isolated RNA, so they sequenced expressed TCRB transcripts. The assay was immunoSEQ multiplex PCR, and TCRdb's table has in-frame clones only and misses some. The sample carries hundreds of thousands of clones, roughly 9.6% recorded once.

The sequenced material came from naive CD4+ T cells from blood. The chain combines TRBV5-4 with TRBJ2-2; TRBD2 aligns across 9 bases. This receptor was identified in a woman aged 18 to 35 in good health. The CDR3 loop is CASSPGLAWNTGELFF. CDR3 DNA sequence: TGTGCCAGCAGCCCGGGACTAGCATGGAACACCGGGGAGCTGTTTTTT.